This entry lists 3 T cell receptor beta chains sequenced from one sample in a study of T cell responses to AZD1222 COVID-19 vaccine. Profiled with immunoSEQ multiplex PCR; TCRdb holds only in-frame clones, not every one. Of under 200,000 clones listed, 90% to 95% were seen once; the top ten hold approximately 0.69%. Sequencing was performed on peripheral blood, taken on day 0 of AZD1222 vaccination. Source of these receptors: an adult in good health.

The chain couples TRBV28 to TRBJ1-1; D unresolved. The CDR3 totals 15 residues. Trimming pared 7 bases from V and 0 bases from J, leaving 15 bases between. The germline gives CDR1 MDHEN, CDR2 SYDVKM. CDR3 sequence reads: CASNPGPTLNTEAFF. CDR3 DNA sequence: TGTGCCAGCAACCCGGGCCCTACCTTGAACACTGAAGCTTTCTTT.

The CDR3 region has the DNA TGTGCCAGCAGGAGGCAGAACACCGGGGAGCTGTTTTTT. Translation gives CASRRQNTGELFF. The chain is built from TRBV14 and TRBJ2-2; no definite D call. Germline CDR1 and CDR2: SGHDN and FVKESK. The CDR3 runs 13 residues. The ends were cut back, 6 bases at V and 1 base at J, with 6 bases in the middle.

V gene TRBV6-5 combines with J gene TRBJ1-1; perhaps TRBD1 as D (5 bases). V lost 6 bases and J lost 4, with 15 bases in between. Per germline, CDR1 MNHEY and CDR2 SVGAGI. This CDR3 comprises 14 residues. DNA for the CDR3: TGTGCCAGCAGCCGCACCCCGGGGACCACTGAAGCTTTCTTT. Residues: CASSRTPGTTEAFF.